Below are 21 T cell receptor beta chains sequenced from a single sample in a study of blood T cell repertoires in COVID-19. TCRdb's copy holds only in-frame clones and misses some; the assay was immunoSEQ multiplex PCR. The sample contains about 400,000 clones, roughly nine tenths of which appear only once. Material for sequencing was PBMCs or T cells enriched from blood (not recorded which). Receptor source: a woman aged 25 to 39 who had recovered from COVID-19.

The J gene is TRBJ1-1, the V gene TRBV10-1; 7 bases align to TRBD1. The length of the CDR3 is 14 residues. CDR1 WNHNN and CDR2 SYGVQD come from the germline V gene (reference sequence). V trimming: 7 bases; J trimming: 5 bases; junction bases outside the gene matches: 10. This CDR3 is CASNSQGLGTEAFF. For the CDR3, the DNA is TGCGCCAGCAATTCACAGGGGTTGGGGACTGAAGCTTTCTTT.

CDR3: CAWSAQGEEAFF. In DNA, the CDR3 is TGTGCCTGGAGTGCCCAGGGTGAAGAAGCTTTCTTT. V and J are TRBV30 and TRBJ1-1; D is possibly TRBD1 (5 bases). V was trimmed by 1 base and J by 8 bases, leaving 11 bases between them. Germline loops: CDR1 GTSNPN, CDR2 SVGIG (reference sequence). This CDR3 is 12 amino acids long.

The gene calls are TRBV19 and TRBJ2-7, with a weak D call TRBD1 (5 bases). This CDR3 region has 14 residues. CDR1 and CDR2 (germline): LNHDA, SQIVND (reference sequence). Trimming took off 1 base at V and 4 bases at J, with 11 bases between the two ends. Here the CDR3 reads CASSIGQRQYEQYF. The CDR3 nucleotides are TGTGCCAGTAGTATAGGACAGAGACAATACGAGCAGTACTTC.

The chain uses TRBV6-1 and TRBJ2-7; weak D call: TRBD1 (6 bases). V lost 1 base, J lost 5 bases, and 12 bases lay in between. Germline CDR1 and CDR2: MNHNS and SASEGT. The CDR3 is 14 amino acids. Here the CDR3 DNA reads TGTGCCAGCAGTGAAGACAGGGAGAATGACGAGCAGTACTTC. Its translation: CASSEDRENDEQYF.

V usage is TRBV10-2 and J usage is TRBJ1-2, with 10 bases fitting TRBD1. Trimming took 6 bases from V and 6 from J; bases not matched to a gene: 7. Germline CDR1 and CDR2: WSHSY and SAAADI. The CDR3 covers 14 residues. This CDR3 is CASRETGTGDGYTF. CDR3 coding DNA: TGCGCCAGCAGGGAAACCGGGACAGGGGATGGCTACACCTTC.

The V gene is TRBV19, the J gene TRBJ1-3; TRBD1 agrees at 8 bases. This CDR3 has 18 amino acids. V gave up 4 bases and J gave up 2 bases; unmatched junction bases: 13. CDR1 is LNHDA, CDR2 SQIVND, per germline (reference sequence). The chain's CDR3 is CASSTLGIMTGAGNTIYF. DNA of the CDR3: TGTGCCAGTAGTACGCTAGGCATAATGACAGGGGCTGGAAACACCATATATTTT.

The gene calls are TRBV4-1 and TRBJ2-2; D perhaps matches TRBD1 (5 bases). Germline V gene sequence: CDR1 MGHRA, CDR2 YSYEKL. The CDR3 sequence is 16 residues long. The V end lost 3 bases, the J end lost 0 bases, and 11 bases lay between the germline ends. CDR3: CASSHYTGSNTGELFF. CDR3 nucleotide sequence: TGCGCCAGCAGCCATTATACAGGATCGAACACCGGGGAGCTGTTTTTT.

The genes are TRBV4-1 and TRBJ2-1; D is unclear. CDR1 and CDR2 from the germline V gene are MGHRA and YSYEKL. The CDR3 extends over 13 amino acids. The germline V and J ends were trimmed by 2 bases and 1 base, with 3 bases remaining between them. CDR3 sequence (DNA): TGCGCCAGCAGCCAACAGTCCTACAATGAGCAGTTCTTC. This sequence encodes CASSQQSYNEQFF.

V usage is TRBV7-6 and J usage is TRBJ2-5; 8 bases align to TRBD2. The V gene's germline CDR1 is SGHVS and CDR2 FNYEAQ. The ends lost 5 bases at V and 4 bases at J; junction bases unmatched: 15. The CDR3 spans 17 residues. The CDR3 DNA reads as TGTGCCAGCAGCCGAACTTCAGCGGGAGTAAGCTTAGAGACCCAGTACTTC. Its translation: CASSRTSAGVSLETQYF.

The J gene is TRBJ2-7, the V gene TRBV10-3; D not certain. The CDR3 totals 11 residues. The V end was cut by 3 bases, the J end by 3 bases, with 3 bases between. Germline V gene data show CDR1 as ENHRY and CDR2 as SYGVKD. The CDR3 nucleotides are TGTGCCATCAGTGACATCTACGAGCAGTACTTC. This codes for CAISDIYEQYF.

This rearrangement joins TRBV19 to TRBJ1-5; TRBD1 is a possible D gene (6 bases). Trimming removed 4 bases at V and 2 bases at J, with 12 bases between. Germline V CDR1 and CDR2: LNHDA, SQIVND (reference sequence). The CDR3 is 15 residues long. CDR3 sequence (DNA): TGTGCCAGTAGTACAGGGGTTGCGGGCAATCAGCCCCAGCATTTT. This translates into CASSTGVAGNQPQHF.

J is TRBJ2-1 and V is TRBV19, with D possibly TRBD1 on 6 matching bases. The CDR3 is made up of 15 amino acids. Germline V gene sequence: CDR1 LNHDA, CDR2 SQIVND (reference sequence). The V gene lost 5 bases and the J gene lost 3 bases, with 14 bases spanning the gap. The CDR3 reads CASSATGSDYNEQFF. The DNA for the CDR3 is TGTGCCAGTAGTGCTACAGGGTCGGACTACAATGAGCAGTTCTTC.

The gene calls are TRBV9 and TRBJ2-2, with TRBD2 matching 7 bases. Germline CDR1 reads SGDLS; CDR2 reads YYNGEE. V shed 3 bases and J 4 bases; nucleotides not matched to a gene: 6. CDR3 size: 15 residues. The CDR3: CASSGGGRTTGELFF. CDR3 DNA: TGTGCCAGCAGCGGGGGGGGACGCACCACCGGGGAGCTGTTTTTT.

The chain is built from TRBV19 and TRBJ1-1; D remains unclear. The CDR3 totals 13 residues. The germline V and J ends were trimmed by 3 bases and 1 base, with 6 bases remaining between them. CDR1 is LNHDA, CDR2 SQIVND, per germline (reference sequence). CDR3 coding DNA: TGTGCCAGTAGTATCCCGGGGAACACTGAAGCTTTCTTT. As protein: CASSIPGNTEAFF.

CDR3 in DNA: TGTGCCAGTAGTGCCGGACAGAACTATGGCTACACCTTC. Residues: CASSAGQNYGYTF. This rearrangement joins TRBV19 to TRBJ1-2, with D possibly TRBD1 on 6 matching bases. The germline V and J ends were trimmed by 5 bases and 2 bases, with 9 bases remaining between them. Germline loops: CDR1 LNHDA, CDR2 SQIVND (reference sequence). The CDR3 has 13 residues.

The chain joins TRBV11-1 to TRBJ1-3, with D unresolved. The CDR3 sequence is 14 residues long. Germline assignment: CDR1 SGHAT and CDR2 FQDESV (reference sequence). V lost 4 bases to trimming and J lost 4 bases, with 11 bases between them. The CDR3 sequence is CASSSRGTGNTIYF. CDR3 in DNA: TGTGCCAGCAGCTCCCGGGGTACCGGAAACACCATATATTTT.

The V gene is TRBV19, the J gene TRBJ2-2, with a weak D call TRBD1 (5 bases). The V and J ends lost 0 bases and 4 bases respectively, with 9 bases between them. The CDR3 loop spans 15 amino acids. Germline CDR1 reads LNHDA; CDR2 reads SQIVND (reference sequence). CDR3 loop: CASSIDRATTGELFF. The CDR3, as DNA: TGTGCCAGTAGTATAGACAGGGCTACCACCGGGGAGCTGTTTTTT.

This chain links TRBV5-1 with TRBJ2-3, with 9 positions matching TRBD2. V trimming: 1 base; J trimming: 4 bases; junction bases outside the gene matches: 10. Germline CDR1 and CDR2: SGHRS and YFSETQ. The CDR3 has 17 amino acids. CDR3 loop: CASSLRSAGGVADTQYF. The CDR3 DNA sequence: TGCGCCAGCAGCTTGAGATCCGCGGGAGGGGTGGCAGATACGCAGTATTTT.

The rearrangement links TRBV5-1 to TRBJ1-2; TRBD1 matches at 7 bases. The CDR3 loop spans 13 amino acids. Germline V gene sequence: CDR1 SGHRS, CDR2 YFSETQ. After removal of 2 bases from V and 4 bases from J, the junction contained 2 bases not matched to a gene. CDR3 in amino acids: CASSLDRAYGYTF. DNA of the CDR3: TGCGCCAGCAGCTTAGACAGGGCCTATGGCTACACCTTC. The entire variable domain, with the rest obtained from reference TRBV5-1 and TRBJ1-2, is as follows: KAGVTQTPRYLIKTRGQQVTLSCSPISGHRSVSWYQQTPGQGLQFLFEYFSETQRNKGNFPGRFSGRQFSNSRSEMNVSTLELGDSALYLCASSLDRAYGYTFGSGTRLTVV.

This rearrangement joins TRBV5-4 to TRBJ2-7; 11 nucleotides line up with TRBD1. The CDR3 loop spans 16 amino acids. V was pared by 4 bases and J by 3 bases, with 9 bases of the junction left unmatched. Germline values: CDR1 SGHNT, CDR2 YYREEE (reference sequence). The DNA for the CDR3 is TGTGCCAGCAGCCCGGCCGGGACAGGGGGATTCTACGAGCAGTACTTC. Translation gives CASSPAGTGGFYEQYF.

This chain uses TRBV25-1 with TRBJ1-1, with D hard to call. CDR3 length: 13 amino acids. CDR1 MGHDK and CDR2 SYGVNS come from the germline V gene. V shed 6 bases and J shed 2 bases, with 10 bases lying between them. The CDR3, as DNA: TGTGCCAGCAGCCGGGAACCAAACACTGAAGCTTTCTTT. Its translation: CASSREPNTEAFF.